These 6 T cell receptor beta chains came from one sample sequenced in a study of T cells in Graves' hyperthyroidism and ophthalmopathy. The TCR beta CDR3 regions underwent amplification using RNA transcripts as the source. A first-round RT-PCR of the TCR CDR3 used the HTBI primer set. MiXCR, applied by TCRdb to the multiplex PCR reads, yields one record per CDR3 protein. The repertoire includes 600,000 to 850,000 distinct CDR3 sequences, 18% of them detected once, and over 15% sits in the top ten. The specimen sequenced was blood. The receptors originated from a woman aged 45-60 years with Graves' hyperthyroidism that later progressed to Graves' ophthalmopathy.

This clonotype has a count of ten or more. The rearrangement uses TRBV2 and TRBJ1-2; D gene ambiguous. The germline gives CDR1 SNHLY, CDR2 FYNNEI. Trimming took off 7 bases at V and 0 bases at J, with 6 bases between the two ends. The length of the CDR3 is 12 residues. CDR3 protein: CASNTANYGYTF. CDR3 DNA: TGTGCCAGCAATACCGCTAACTATGGCTACACCTTC.

The chain is built from TRBV29-1 and TRBJ2-3, with 9 bases fitting TRBD1. V lost 5 bases and J lost 1; bases outside the gene matches: 7. The V gene's germline CDR1 is SQVTM and CDR2 ANQGSEA. The CDR3 covers 15 residues. The CDR3 DNA sequence: TGCAGCGTTCTCCCTAGGACAGGGGGCACAGATACGCAGTATTTT. This translates into CSVLPRTGGTDTQYF.

Details on this clonotype: A much larger clone differs by one base, so this may be a read error. This chain connects TRBV20-1 to TRBJ2-5; 9 bases are shared with TRBD2. Germline lookup yields CDR1 DFQATT and CDR2 SNEGSKA (reference sequence). This CDR3 comprises 13 residues. V lost 5 bases and J lost 9; bases outside the gene matches: 10. CDR3 nucleotide sequence: TGCAGTGCTGGGGGACTAGCCGGTGAGGCCCAGTACTTC. Its protein is CSAGGLAGEAQYF.

The genes are TRBV6-2 or TRBV6-3 and TRBJ2-4; 7 bases line up with TRBD1. CDR1 is MNHEY and CDR2 is SVGEGT in the germline V gene. Trimming removed 6 bases from V and 0 bases from J; junction bases left unmatched: 8. The CDR3 is 16 amino acids. The CDR3 bases are TGTGCCAGCAGAACCCGGGGACAGACAGCCAAAAACATTCAGTACTTC. This translates into CASRTRGQTAKNIQYF.

The table lists this clonotype with a few counts. This chain links TRBV5-1 with TRBJ1-5; D is undetermined. The CDR3 covers 16 residues. From germline, CDR1 is SGHRS and CDR2 YFSETQ. V was clipped by 0 bases and J by 2 bases, with 12 bases between them. The chain's CDR3 is CASSLDVGNGNQPQHF. CDR3 DNA sequence: TGCGCCAGCAGCTTGGATGTAGGGAACGGCAATCAGCCCCAGCATTTT.

The J gene is TRBJ2-7, the V gene TRBV7-9; 8 nucleotides match TRBD2. The germline CDR1 and CDR2 sequences are SEHNR and FQNEAQ (reference sequence). The length of the CDR3 is 16 residues. The junction had 9 bases not matched to a gene; V was cut back by 5 bases and J by 0 bases. CDR3 amino acids: CASSNVAGFSSYEQYF. Written as DNA, the CDR3 is TGTGCCAGCAGCAACGTAGCGGGGTTTAGCTCCTACGAGCAGTACTTC.